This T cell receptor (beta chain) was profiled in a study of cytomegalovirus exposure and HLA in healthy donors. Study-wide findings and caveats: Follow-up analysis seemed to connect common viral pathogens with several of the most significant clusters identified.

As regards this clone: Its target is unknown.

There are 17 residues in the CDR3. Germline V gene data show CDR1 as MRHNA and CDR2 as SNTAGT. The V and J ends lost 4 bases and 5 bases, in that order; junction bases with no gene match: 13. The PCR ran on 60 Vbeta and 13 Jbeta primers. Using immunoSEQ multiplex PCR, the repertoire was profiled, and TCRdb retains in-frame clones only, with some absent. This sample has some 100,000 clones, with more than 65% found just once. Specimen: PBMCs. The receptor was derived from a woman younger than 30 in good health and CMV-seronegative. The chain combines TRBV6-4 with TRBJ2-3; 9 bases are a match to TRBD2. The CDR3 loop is CASSVTSGGGAVDTQYF. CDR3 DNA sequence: TGTGCCAGCAGTGTAACCTCCGGCGGGGGGGCGGTAGATACGCAGTATTTT.